This T cell receptor beta chain came from a study of blood T cell repertoires in COVID-19. Germline loops: CDR1 LNHDA, CDR2 SQIVND (reference sequence). This CDR3 spans 14 amino acids. V dropped 5 bases and J dropped 4 bases, with 11 bases sitting between them. In the original analysis: Estimation of nucleated cell counts was performed using reference gene primer amplification. Generated by immunoSEQ multiplex PCR, the TCRdb table keeps only in-frame clones and is missing some. V and J calls and clone size follow that table, whereas D and trimming were derived from the DNA. The sample lists approximately 190,000 clones, roughly 80% occurring once.

The sequencing input was peripheral blood. The chain joins TRBV19 to TRBJ1-4, with D perhaps matching TRBD1 (6 bases). This TCR was sampled from a man aged 25-40 years with active or convalescent COVID-19. The CDR3 spells CASSETGINEKLFF. The CDR3 DNA sequence: TGTGCCAGTAGTGAAACAGGGATTAATGAAAAACTGTTTTTT.